This T cell receptor beta chain was obtained from a study of T cells after yellow fever vaccination. Study-wide findings and caveats: On day 0, almost all vaccine-responding clonotypes were undetectable in sorted memory subsets. Overall, a small share of clonotypes was seen in both CD4 and CD8 compartments. Subsequent to the booster, the majority of primary-vaccination clones reappeared (around 97% CD4, 88% CD8).

In its sample, this clonotype was seen many times. TCRdb processed the 5' RACE reads anew with MiXCR; each CDR3 protein has one entry. Of roughly 16,000 distinct CDR3 sequences listed, roughly 3.7% are singletons. The sample in question was PBMCs, either bulk or a sorted T-cell subset (CD4+, CD8+, memory, or dextramer-sorted; not recorded which), obtained 15 days after the yellow fever booster vaccination. This clonotype was sampled from a man under 40 who received the YFV17D yellow fever vaccine.

The CDR3 region has the DNA TGTGCCATCAGTGGGGAAGACAGGGCGGATTCACCCCTCCACTTT. It is translated as CAISGEDRADSPLHF. This sequence joins TRBV10-3 and TRBJ1-6; 7 bases are a match to TRBD1. CDR3 length equals 15 residues. The germline gives CDR1 ENHRY, CDR2 SYGVKD. Trimming took 4 bases from V and 8 from J; bases not matched to a gene: 8.